The rows below give T cell receptor beta chains drawn from one sample of a study of patients and donors after allogeneic stem cell transplantation. TCRdb recomputed calls from the RT-PCR reads with MiXCR, one row per CDR3 protein. The sample contains roughly 200,000 distinct CDR3 sequences, roughly two fifths of which appear only once. Sequencing was done on a sample of blood, either unsorted or a sorted T cell fraction (not recorded which). These receptors all stem from a human donor who was either an allogeneic HSCT recipient or a stem cell or donor lymphocyte infusion donor (not recorded which). It is not recorded whose cells these are; they may come from a transplant donor. CDR3s leave out the opening cysteine and the closing phenylalanine or tryptophan.

v_gene	CDR3aa
TRBV4-3	ASSPGQGLSYNEQF
TRBV4-2	ASSQSRSQPQH
TRBV27	ASSSWGPNNEQF
TRBV11-2	ASSLDDRGWTEAF
TRBV4-2	ASSRGTRDTQY
TRBV29-1	SARHGDQPQH
TRBV5-1	ASSLGDRNTEAF
TRBV29-1	SSRGGSVQY
TRBV28	ASSLLARTGTDTQY
TRBV27	ASSYRGQGVMNSPLH
TRBV13	ASSFGRRGSYEQY
TRBV20-1	SAPPGTRVTDTQY
TRBV5-1	ASSLYPAGGPDEQF
TRBV12-3/TRBV12-4	ASSQEYNSPLH
TRBV20-1	SARLALSNEQF
TRBV20-1	SADLAGTTYEQY
TRBV5-1	ASSWGHENTEAF
TRBV12-3/TRBV12-4	ASRGQGDNQPQH
TRBV29-1	SVEYREFGEQY
TRBV20-1	SADGSSYNEQF
TRBV5-1	ASSPGQGPDEQF
TRBV12-3/TRBV12-4	ASSLRQLGAEAF
TRBV19	ASSPRGAISGYT
TRBV9	ASSARQGSNEKLF
TRBV20-1	SARDGSEIGTDTQY
TRBV10-3	AINSGQGSYEQY
TRBV3-1	ASSRGGHTNYGYT
TRBV29-1	SVDPGTLNTEAF
TRBV20-1	SARDSPLGQPIDTEAF
TRBV11-1	ASSVQAGSDTQY
TRBV6-5	ASSYGDAGGPYTEQF
TRBV4-2	ASSQDPAGTILSGNTIY
TRBV4-2	ASSQEPQTNTEAF
TRBV7-9	ASNLGALAGDNSPLH
TRBV4-1	ASSQDLGAGQETQY
TRBV5-1	ASTLGQGADTEAF
TRBV24-1	ATSDSGDGTYEQY
TRBV4-2	ASSPSGVGGEKLF
TRBV7-2	ASSLVGRSGEQF
TRBV5-1	ASSFPRAGGTDTQY
TRBV12-3/TRBV12-4	ASRDGPSKEKLF
TRBV7-9	ASIGSTGNTIY
TRBV27	ASSLIGGTDYGYT
TRBV5-5	ASSLAPGHPGNEQF
TRBV7-9	ASSIHVNTEAF
TRBV20-1	SARETGINQNPEKLF
TRBV28	ASSLPRSYNEQF
TRBV7-6	ASSLEVAGAYNEQF
TRBV10-3	AISVTGNTEAF